A selection of T cell receptor beta chains follows, all from one sample in a study of shared clonotypes between healthy human individuals. Produced via immunoSEQ multiplex PCR; TCRdb's table is partial and in-frame only. The data hold about 610,000 clones, with roughly 96% observed a single time. Sequencing input: naive CD8+ T cells sorted from blood. The receptor source for this set is a woman aged 25 to 39 in good health. CDR3s include the opening cysteine and the closing phenylalanine or tryptophan. The D gene is left open where the match is weak. Part of the rows lack a size; the others show once, few, many or a class for expanded clones.

>.|TRBJ2-7|.|TRBV11-2
TGTGCCAGCAGCCACGATAGGGGTTTGCAAGAGCAGTACTTC
CASSHDRGLQEQYF
>.|TRBJ2-7|.|TRBV5-6
TGTGCCAGCAGCGCAACGACAGGCTCCTACGAGCAGTACTTC
CASSATTGSYEQYF
>TRBD1|TRBJ2-1|once|TRBV15
TGTGCCACCAGCAGAGGAAGACAGGGGGTAGACAATGAGCAGTTCTTC
CATSRGRQGVDNEQFF
>TRBD1|TRBJ2-7|.|TRBV7-9
TGTGCCAGCAGCTTTCCTAGAGGGACAGGGAAAGAGCAGTACTTC
CASSFPRGTGKEQYF
>.|TRBJ2-5|.|TRBV6-5
TGTGCCAGCAGTTGCCGGGACTACCAAGAGACCCAGTACTTC
CASSCRDYQETQYF
>.|TRBJ2-7|.|TRBV29-1
TGCAGCGTTGGTGACGGGATCTCCTACGAGCAGTACTTC
CSVGDGISYEQYF
>TRBD2|TRBJ2-7|.|TRBV5-4
TGTGCCAGCAGTGCTAGCGGGCCTACCACCTACGAGCAGTACTTC
CASSASGPTTYEQYF
>.|TRBJ2-1|.|TRBV6-5
TGTGCCAGCAGTACCAGGAGGGAGGCGGAACATGAGCAGTTCTTC
CASSTRREAEHEQFF
>.|TRBJ1-5|.|TRBV6-5
TGTGCCAGCAGGCCTTCCCCCGGGCGGCAGCCCCAGCATTTT
CASRPSPGRQPQHF
>.|TRBJ2-7|.|TRBV7-9
TGTGCCAGCAGCCCGGACCTTTACGAGCAGTACTTC
CASSPDLYEQYF
>.|TRBJ2-5|.|TRBV27
TGTGCCAGCAGTTGGTCCTCCCGGCCCTGGGAGACCCAGTACTTC
CASSWSSRPWETQYF